The 17 T cell receptor beta chains below were found in one sample sequenced in a study of T cell changes during pregnancy in multiple sclerosis. Profiled with immunoSEQ multiplex PCR; TCRdb holds only in-frame clones, not every one. The table includes approximately 17,000 clones, approximately 95% detected once. This material consisted of peripheral blood, taken in the third trimester of pregnancy. Receptors originate from a female donor with multiple sclerosis, enrolled in a pregnancy study.

The rearrangement uses TRBV19 and TRBJ2-1; TRBD2 matches at 15 bases. The V gene's germline CDR1 is LNHDA and CDR2 SQIVND (reference sequence). The CDR3 is 15 amino acids. V gave up 6 bases and J gave up 7 bases; unmatched junction bases: 4. The CDR3 DNA is TGTGCCAGTAGAATCGGACTAGCGGGGGGGAATGAGCAGTTCTTC. This encodes CASRIGLAGGNEQFF.

V is TRBV19 and J is TRBJ2-5; 8 bases align to TRBD2. Germline CDR1 and CDR2: LNHDA and SQIVND (reference sequence). Trimming cost V 4 bases and J 4 bases; bases outside gene matches: 8. The CDR3 extends over 15 amino acids. The CDR3 spells CASSNGGGLAETQYF. The DNA for the CDR3 is TGTGCCAGTAGTAACGGCGGGGGGCTGGCAGAGACCCAGTACTTC.

This chain links TRBV4-3 with TRBJ1-2, with no clear D. Looked up from germline, CDR1 is LGHNA and CDR2 is YSLEER. V lost 2 bases to trimming and J lost 3 bases, with 13 bases between them. The CDR3 spans 15 residues. CDR3 loop: CASSQSSFPHYGYTF. The CDR3 DNA reads TGCGCCAGCAGCCAATCTAGCTTTCCTCACTATGGCTACACCTTC.

This clone showed up just once. J is TRBJ1-2 and V is TRBV4-3; the D gene is possibly TRBD1 (5 bases). The CDR3 totals 13 residues. V lost 4 bases and J lost 2, with 8 bases in between. Germline CDR1 reads LGHNA; CDR2 reads YSLEER. In DNA form, the CDR3 reads TGCGCCAGCAGCCCTAAGGGGAACTATGGCTACACCTTC. Amino acids: CASSPKGNYGYTF.

The rearrangement joins TRBV6-5 to TRBJ1-2, with 11 bases lining up with TRBD1. CDR1 is MNHEY, CDR2 SVGAGI, per germline. After removal of 2 bases from V and 4 bases from J, the junction contained 0 bases not matched to a gene. This CDR3 is 14 amino acids long. The CDR3 here is CASSYGTGGYGYTF. The CDR3 nucleotides are TGTGCCAGCAGTTACGGGACAGGGGGCTATGGCTACACCTTC.

This clone was recorded once. The chain has TRBV7-2 and TRBJ2-1, with TRBD2 matching over 7 bases. The V gene end was trimmed by 5 bases and the J gene end by 8 bases; junction bases not matched to a gene: 15. This CDR3 has 16 residues. CDR1 and CDR2 from the germline V gene are SGHTA and FQGNSA. CDR3 sequence (DNA): TGTGCCAGCAGCCCGATCAGTGGCGGGAGTAGATATGAGCAGTTCTTC. This codes for CASSPISGGSRYEQFF. Drawing the rest from reference TRBV7-2 and TRBJ2-1, the complete variable domain is GAGVSQSPSNKVTEKGKDVELRCDPISGHTALYWYRQSLGQGLEFLIYFQGNSAPDKSGLPSDRFSAERTGGSVSTLTIQRTQQEDSAVYLCASSPISGGSRYEQFFGPGTRLTVL.

This chain links TRBV10-3 with TRBJ2-5, with 10 positions matching TRBD2. Germline CDR1 is ENHRY and CDR2 is SYGVKD. Trimming cost V 5 bases and J 4 bases; bases outside gene matches: 10. The CDR3 is 16 amino acids. This CDR3 reads CAISRGGVAGGETQYF. CDR3 DNA: TGTGCCATCAGTCGGGGGGGGGTAGCGGGGGGAGAGACCCAGTACTTC.

This rearrangement joins TRBV10-3 to TRBJ2-5; TRBD2 is a possible D gene (6 bases). The V and J ends lost 0 bases and 4 bases respectively, with 12 bases between them. Germline CDR1 is ENHRY and CDR2 is SYGVKD. The CDR3 is 15 amino acids. The CDR3 region is CAISESGGPRETQYF. CDR3 bases: TGTGCCATCAGTGAGTCGGGGGGACCAAGAGAGACCCAGTACTTC.

J is TRBJ1-4 and V is TRBV28, with a possible D match to TRBD1 (6 bases). Trimming left V 5 bases short and J 4 bases short, with 14 bases between. In germline, CDR1 is MDHEN, CDR2 SYDVKM. The CDR3 has 15 amino acids. The CDR3 spells CASSVTGSFNEKLFF. In DNA form, the CDR3 reads TGTGCCAGCAGTGTAACAGGGTCTTTTAATGAAAAACTGTTTTTT.

This sequence joins TRBV2 and TRBJ2-1; 11 nucleotides match TRBD1. The trim removed 5 bases at V and 5 bases at J, leaving 5 bases unmatched. The CDR3 contains 15 residues. Germline V gene lookup returns CDR1 SNHLY and CDR2 FYNNEI. This CDR3 is CASSRTGGDNNEQFF. The CDR3 DNA follows: TGTGCCAGCAGTAGGACAGGGGGCGATAACAATGAGCAGTTCTTC.

The chain links TRBV5-4 to TRBJ2-3, with 7 bases aligning to TRBD1. With 4 bases clipped from V and 4 bases from J, the junction kept 6 bases outside the gene matches. Germline loops: CDR1 SGHNT, CDR2 YYREEE (reference sequence). The CDR3 sequence is 14 residues long. This CDR3 reads CASSLGQESDTQYF. In DNA, the CDR3 is TGTGCCAGCAGCCTTGGACAGGAGTCAGATACGCAGTATTTT.

The chain recombines TRBV15 with TRBJ2-1; weak D call: TRBD1 (6 bases). Germline CDR1 and CDR2: LNHNV and YYDKDF (reference sequence). This CDR3 region has 15 residues. With 6 bases removed from V and 2 bases from J, the gap between germline ends came to 14 bases. The CDR3: CATRSGRGPYNEQFF. The CDR3 nucleotides read TGTGCCACCAGGAGCGGCAGGGGACCCTACAATGAGCAGTTCTTC.

The chain links TRBV7-2 to TRBJ1-2; D uncertain. The CDR3 has 12 amino acids. V was pared by 5 bases and J by 2 bases, with 6 bases between. Germline-derived CDR1 and CDR2 are SGHTA and FQGNSA. CDR3 residues: CASSAENYGYTF. CDR3 DNA: TGTGCCAGCAGCGCAGAAAACTATGGCTACACCTTC.

The chain couples TRBV27 to TRBJ1-5, with D uncertain. V lost 6 bases, J lost 4 bases, and 13 bases lay in between. Germline CDR1 is MNHEY and CDR2 is SMNVEV (reference sequence). This CDR3 has 14 residues. CDR3 region: CASSSKAGNQPQHF. Here the CDR3 DNA reads TGTGCCAGCAGCTCAAAGGCGGGGAATCAGCCCCAGCATTTT.

The chain combines TRBV27 with TRBJ1-3; no clear D gene. Germline CDR1 reads MNHEY; CDR2 reads SMNVEV (reference sequence). CDR3 size: 16 residues. Trimming took off 10 bases at V and 0 bases at J, with 19 bases between the two ends. DNA of the CDR3: TGTGCCACCAAAATTCGATGGGCAGTCTCTGGAAACACCATATATTTT. Translated: CATKIRWAVSGNTIYF.

The V gene is TRBV7-2, the J gene TRBJ1-5; perhaps TRBD1 as D (5 bases). Germline CDR1 reads SGHTA; CDR2 reads FQGNSA. The CDR3 has 15 amino acids. V was pared by 2 bases and J by 4 bases, with 12 bases between. CDR3: CASSLTGSGNQPQHF. The CDR3 DNA is TGTGCCAGCAGCTTAACTGGGTCAGGGAATCAGCCCCAGCATTTT.

The rearrangement uses TRBV5-1 and TRBJ2-1, with TRBD2 matching over 8 bases. Losses at the gene ends were 0 bases for V and 4 bases for J; bases not matched to a gene: 9. The germline gives CDR1 SGHRS, CDR2 YFSETQ. The CDR3 is 17 amino acids. CDR3 sequence: CASSLAGLAGRYNEQFF. Here the CDR3 DNA reads TGCGCCAGCAGCTTGGCCGGTCTAGCGGGTAGATACAATGAGCAGTTCTTC.